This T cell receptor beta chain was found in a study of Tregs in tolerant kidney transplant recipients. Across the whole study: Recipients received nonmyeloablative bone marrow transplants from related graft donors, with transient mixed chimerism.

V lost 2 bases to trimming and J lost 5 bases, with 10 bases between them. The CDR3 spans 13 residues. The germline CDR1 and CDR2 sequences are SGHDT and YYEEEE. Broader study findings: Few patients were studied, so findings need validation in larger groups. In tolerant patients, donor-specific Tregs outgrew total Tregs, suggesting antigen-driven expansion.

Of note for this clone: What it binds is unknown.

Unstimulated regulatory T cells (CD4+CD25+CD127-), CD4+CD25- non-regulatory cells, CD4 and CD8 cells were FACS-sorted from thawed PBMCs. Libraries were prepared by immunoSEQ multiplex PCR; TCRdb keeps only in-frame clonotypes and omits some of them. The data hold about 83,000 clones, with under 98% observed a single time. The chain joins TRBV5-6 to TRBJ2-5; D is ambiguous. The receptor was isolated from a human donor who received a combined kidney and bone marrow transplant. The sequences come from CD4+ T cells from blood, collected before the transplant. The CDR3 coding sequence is TGTGCCAGCAGCTTTCGGTTAGTGGAGACCCAGTACTTC. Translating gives CASSFRLVETQYF.